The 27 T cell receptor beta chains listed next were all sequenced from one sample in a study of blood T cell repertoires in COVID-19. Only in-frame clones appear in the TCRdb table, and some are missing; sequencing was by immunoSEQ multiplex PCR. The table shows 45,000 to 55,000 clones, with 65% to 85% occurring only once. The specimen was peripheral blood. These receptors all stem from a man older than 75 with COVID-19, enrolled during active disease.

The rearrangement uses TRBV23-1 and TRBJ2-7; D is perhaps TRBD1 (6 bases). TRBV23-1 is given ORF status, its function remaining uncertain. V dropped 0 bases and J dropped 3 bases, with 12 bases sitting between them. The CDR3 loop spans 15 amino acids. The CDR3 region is CASSQSRGRGYEQYV. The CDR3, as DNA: TGCGCCAGCAGTCAATCCAGGGGCAGGGGCTACGAGCAGTACGTC.

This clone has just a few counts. For the CDR3, the DNA is TGTGCCAGCAGTGAAGGGCAGTTCACTGAAGCTTTCTTT. Amino acids: CASSEGQFTEAFF. The genes are TRBV2 and TRBJ1-1; D gene unclear. The CDR3 totals 13 residues. Germline assignment: CDR1 SNHLY and CDR2 FYNNEI. The ends were cut back, 1 base at V and 4 bases at J, with 7 bases in the middle.

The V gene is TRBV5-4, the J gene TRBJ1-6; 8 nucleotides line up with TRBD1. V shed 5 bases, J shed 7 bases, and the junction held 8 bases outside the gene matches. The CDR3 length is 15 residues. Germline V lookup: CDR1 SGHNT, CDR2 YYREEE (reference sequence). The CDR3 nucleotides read TGTGCCAGCAGTCCCCAGACAGGGGCAAATTCACCCCTCCACTTT. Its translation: CASSPQTGANSPLHF.

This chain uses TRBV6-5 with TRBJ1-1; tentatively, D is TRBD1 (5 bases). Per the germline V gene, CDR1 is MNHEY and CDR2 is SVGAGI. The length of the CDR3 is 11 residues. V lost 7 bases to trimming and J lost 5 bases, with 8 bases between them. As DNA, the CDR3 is TGTGCCAGCAACCAGGGTACTGAAGCTTTCTTT. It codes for CASNQGTEAFF.

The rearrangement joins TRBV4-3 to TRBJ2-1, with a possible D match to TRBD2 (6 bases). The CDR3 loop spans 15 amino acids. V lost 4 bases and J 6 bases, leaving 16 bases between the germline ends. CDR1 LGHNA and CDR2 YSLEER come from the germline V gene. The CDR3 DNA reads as TGCGCCAGCAGCCCCAGAGGTAGCGGACCCAATGAGCAGTTCTTC. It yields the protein CASSPRGSGPNEQFF.

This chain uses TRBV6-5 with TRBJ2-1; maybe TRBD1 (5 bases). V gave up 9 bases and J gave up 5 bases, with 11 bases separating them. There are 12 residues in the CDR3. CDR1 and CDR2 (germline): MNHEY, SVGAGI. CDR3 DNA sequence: TGTGCCAGTAGAATAGGGGACAATGAGCAGTTCTTC. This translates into CASRIGDNEQFF.

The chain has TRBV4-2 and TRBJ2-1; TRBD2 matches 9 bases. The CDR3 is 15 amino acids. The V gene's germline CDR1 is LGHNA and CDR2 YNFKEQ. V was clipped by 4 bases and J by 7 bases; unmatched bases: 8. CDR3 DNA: TGTGCCAGCAGCCCCGCCAAGCGGGGGGAGAATGAGCAGTTCTTC. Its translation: CASSPAKRGENEQFF.

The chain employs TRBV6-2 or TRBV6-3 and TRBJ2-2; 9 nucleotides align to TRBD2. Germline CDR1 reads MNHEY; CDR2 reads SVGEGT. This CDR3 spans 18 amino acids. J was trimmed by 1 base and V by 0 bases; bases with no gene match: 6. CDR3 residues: CASSYSRLAGENTGELFF. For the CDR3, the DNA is TGTGCCAGCAGTTACTCGAGATTAGCGGGAGAGAACACCGGGGAGCTGTTTTTT.

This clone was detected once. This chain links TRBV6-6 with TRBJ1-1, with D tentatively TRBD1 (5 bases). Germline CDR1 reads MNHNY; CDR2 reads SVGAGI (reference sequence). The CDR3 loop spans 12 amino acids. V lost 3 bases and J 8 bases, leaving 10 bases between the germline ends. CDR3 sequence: CASSYQGWEAFF. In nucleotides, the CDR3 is TGTGCCAGCAGTTATCAGGGTTGGGAAGCTTTCTTT.

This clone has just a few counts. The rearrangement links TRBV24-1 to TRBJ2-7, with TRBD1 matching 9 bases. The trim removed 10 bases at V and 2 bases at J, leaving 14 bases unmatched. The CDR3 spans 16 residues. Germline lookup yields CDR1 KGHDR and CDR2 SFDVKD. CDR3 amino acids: CATSVGQGPNTYEQYV. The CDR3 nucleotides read TGTGCCACGAGCGTCGGACAGGGGCCCAATACCTACGAGCAGTACGTC.

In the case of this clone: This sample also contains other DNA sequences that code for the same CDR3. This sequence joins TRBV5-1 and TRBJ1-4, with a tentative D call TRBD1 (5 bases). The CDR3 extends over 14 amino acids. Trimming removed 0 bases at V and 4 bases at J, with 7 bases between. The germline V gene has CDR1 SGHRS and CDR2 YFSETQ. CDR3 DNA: TGCGCCAGCAGCTTGGGGCAGGGTAATGAAAAACTGTTTTTT. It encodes CASSLGQGNEKLFF.

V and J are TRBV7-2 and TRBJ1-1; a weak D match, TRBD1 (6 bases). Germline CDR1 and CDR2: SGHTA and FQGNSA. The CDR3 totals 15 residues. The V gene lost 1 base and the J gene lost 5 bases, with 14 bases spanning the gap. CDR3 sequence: CASSLVGGRVTEAFF. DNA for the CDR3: TGTGCCAGCAGCTTAGTGGGGGGGCGGGTGACTGAAGCTTTCTTT.

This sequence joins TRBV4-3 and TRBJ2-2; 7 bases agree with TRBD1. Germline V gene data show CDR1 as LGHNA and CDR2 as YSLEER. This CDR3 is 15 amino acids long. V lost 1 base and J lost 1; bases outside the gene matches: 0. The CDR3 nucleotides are TGCGCCAGCAGCCAAGGGGACAGGAACACCGGGGAGCTGTTTTTT. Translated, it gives CASSQGDRNTGELFF.

In DNA, the CDR3 is TGTGCCGCTGCTCAGCCCGGGACTAGGGGCAATGAGCAGTTCTTC. Its protein is CAAAQPGTRGNEQFF. The chain joins TRBV19 to TRBJ2-1; TRBD2 agrees at 8 bases. The germline gives CDR1 LNHDA, CDR2 SQIVND (reference sequence). This CDR3 is built from 15 residues. After removal of 11 bases from V and 6 bases from J, the junction contained 15 bases not matched to a gene.

CDR3 sequence reads: CASSQSGSGNTIYF. The CDR3, as DNA: TGTGCCAGCAGCCAATCAGGGTCTGGAAACACCATATATTTT. The genes are TRBV7-2 and TRBJ1-3; D may be TRBD1 (5 bases). The CDR3 runs 14 residues. V lost 5 bases and J 1 base, leaving 9 bases between the germline ends. Germline CDR1 SGHTA, CDR2 FQGNSA. The entire variable domain, with the rest obtained from reference TRBV7-2 and TRBJ1-3, is as follows: GAGVSQSPSNKVTEKGKDVELRCDPISGHTALYWYRQSLGQGLEFLIYFQGNSAPDKSGLPSDRFSAERTGGSVSTLTIQRTQQEDSAVYLCASSQSGSGNTIYFGEGSWLTVV.

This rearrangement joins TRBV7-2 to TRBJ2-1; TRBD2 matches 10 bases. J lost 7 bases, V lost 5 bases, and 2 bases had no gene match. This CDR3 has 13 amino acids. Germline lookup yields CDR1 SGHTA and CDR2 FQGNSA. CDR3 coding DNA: TGTGCCAGCAGCGTTAGCGGGAGGAATGAGCAGTTCTTC. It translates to CASSVSGRNEQFF. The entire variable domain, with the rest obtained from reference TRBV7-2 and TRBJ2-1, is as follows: GAGVSQSPSNKVTEKGKDVELRCDPISGHTALYWYRQSLGQGLEFLIYFQGNSAPDKSGLPSDRFSAERTGGSVSTLTIQRTQQEDSAVYLCASSVSGRNEQFFGPGTRLTVL.

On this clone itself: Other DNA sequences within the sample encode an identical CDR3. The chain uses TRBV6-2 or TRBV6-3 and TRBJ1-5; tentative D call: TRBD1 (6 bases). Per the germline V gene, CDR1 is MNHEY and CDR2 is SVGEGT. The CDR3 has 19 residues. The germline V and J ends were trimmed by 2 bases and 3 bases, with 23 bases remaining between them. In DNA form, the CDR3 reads TGTGCCAGCAGTTACGAACGAGGACCAGGGGCAGGCCTCAATCAGCCCCAGCATTTT. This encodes CASSYERGPGAGLNQPQHF.

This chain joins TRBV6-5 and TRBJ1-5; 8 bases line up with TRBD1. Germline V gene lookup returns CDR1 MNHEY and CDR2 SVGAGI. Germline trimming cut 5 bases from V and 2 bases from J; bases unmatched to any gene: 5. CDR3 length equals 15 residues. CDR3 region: CASSTQDRGNQPQHF. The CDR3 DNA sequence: TGTGCCAGCAGTACCCAGGACAGGGGCAATCAGCCCCAGCATTTT.

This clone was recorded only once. The CDR3 loop reads CASSFYRGAPLHF. The CDR3, as DNA: TGTGCCAGCAGTTTTTACAGGGGTGCACCCCTCCACTTT. The chain recombines TRBV7-2 with TRBJ1-6; 7 bases map to TRBD1. Per germline, CDR1 SGHTA and CDR2 FQGNSA. This CDR3 is 13 amino acids long. Unmatched junction bases numbered 7, after V lost 6 bases and J lost 11 bases. Looking up the rest from reference TRBV7-2 and TRBJ1-6 gives the full variable domain: GAGVSQSPSNKVTEKGKDVELRCDPISGHTALYWYRQSLGQGLEFLIYFQGNSAPDKSGLPSDRFSAERTGGSVSTLTIQRTQQEDSAVYLCASSFYRGAPLHFGNGTRLTVT.

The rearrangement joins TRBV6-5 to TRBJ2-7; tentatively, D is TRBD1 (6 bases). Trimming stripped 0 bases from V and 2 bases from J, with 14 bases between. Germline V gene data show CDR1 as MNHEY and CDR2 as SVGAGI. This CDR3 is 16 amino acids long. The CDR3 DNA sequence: TGTGCCAGCAGTTACTCGCTGCTTGAGGGGGCCTACGAGCAGTACTTC. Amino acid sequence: CASSYSLLEGAYEQYF.

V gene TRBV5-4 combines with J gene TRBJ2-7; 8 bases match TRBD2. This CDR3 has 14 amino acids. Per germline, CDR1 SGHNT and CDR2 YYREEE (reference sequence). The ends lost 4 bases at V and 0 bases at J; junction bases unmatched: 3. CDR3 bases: TGTGCCAGCAGCCGCGGGGGGAGCTCCTACGAGCAGTACGTC. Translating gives CASSRGGSSYEQYV.

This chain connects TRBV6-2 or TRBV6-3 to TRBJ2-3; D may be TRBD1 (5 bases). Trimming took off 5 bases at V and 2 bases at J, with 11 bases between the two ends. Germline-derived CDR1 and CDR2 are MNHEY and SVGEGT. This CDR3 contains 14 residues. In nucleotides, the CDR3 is TGTGCCAGCAGTCCCACAGGAAACACAGATACGCAGTATTTT. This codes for CASSPTGNTDTQYF.

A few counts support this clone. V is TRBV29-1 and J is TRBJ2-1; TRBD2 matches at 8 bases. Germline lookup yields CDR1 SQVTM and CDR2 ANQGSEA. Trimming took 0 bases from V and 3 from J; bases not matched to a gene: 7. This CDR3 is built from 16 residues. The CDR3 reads CSVEEVSGGIYNEQFF. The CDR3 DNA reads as TGCAGCGTTGAAGAGGTTTCGGGGGGGATCTACAATGAGCAGTTCTTC.

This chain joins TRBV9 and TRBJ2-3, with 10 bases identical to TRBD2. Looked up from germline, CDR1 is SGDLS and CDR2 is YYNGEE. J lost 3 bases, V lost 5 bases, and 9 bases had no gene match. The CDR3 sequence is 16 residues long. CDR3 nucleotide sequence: TGTGCCAGCAGTCCTAATAGCGGGAGGCAGACAGATACGCAGTATTTT. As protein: CASSPNSGRQTDTQYF. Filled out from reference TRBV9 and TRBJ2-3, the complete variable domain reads DSGVTQTPKHLITATGQRVTLRCSPRSGDLSVYWYQQSLDQGLQFLIQYYNGEERAKGNILERFSAQQFPDLHSELNLSSLELGDSALYFCASSPNSGRQTDTQYFGPGTRLTVL.

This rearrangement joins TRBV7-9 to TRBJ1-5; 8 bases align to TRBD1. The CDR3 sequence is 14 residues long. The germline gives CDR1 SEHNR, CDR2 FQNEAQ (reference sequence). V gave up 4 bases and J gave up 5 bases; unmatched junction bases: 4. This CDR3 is CASSYGTGYQPQHF. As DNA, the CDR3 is TGTGCCAGCAGCTATGGGACAGGATATCAGCCCCAGCATTTT.

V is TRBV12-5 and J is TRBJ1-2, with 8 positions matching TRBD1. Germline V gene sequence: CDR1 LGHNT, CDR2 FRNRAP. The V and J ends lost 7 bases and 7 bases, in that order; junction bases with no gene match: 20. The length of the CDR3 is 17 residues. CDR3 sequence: CASASWGTGTSNGGYTF. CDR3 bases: TGTGCTAGTGCCTCTTGGGGGACAGGCACGAGTAATGGTGGCTACACCTTC. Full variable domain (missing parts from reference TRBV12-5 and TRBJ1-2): DARVTQTPRHKVTEMGQEVTMRCQPILGHNTVFWYRQTMMQGLELLAYFRNRAPLDDSGMPKDRFSAEMPDATLATLKIQPSEPRDSAVYFCASASWGTGTSNGGYTFGSGTRLTVV.

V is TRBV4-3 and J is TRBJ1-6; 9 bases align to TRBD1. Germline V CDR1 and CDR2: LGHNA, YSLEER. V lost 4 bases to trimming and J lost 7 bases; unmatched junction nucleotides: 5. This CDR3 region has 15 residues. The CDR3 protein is CASSRKTGGNSPLHF. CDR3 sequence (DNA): TGCGCCAGCAGCCGTAAGACAGGGGGAAATTCACCCCTCCACTTT.